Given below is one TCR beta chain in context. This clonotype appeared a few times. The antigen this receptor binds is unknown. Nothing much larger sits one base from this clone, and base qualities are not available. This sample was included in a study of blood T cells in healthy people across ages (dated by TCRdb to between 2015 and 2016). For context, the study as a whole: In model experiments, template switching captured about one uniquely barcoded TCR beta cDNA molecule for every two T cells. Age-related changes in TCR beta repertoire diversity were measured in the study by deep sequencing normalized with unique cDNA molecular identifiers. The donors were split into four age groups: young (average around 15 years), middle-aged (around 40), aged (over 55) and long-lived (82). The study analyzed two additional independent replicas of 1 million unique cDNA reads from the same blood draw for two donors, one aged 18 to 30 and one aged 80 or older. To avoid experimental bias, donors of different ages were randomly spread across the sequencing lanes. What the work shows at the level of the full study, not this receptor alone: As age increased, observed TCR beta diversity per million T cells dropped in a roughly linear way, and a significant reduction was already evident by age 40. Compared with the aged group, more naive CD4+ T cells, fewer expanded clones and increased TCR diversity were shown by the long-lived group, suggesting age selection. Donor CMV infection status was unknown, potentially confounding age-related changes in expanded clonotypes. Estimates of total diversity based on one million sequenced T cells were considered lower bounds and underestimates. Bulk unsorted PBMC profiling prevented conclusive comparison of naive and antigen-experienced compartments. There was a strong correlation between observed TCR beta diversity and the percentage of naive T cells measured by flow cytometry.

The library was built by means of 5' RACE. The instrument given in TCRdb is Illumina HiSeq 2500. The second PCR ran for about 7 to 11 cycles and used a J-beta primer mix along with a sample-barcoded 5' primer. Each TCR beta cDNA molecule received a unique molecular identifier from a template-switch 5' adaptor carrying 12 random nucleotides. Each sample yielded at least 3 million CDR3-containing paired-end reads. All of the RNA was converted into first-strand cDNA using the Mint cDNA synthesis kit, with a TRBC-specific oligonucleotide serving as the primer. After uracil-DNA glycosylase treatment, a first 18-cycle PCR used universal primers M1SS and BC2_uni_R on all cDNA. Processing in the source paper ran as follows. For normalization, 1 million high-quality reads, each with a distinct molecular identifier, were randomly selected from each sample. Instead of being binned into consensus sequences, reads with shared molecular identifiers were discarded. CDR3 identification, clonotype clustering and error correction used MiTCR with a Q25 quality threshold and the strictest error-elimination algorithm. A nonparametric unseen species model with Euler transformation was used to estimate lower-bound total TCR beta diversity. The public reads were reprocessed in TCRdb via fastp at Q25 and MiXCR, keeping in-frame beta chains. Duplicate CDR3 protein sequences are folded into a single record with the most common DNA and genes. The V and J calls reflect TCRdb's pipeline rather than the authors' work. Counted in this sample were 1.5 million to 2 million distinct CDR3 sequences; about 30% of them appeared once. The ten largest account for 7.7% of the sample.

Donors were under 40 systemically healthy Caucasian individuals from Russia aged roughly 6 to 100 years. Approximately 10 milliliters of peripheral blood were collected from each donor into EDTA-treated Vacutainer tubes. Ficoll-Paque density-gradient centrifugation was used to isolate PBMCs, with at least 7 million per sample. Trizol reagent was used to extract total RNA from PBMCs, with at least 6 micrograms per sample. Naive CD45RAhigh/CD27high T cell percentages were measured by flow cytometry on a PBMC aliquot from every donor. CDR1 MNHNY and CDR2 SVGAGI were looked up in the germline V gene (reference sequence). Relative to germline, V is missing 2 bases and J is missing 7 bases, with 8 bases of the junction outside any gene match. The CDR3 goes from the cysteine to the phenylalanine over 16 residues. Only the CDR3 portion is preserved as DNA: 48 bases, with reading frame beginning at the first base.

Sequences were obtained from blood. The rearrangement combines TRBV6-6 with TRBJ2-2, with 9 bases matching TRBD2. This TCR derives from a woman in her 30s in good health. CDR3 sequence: CASSYISGRGYGELFF. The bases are TGTGCCAGCAGTTACATTAGCGGGAGAGGGTACGGGGAGCTGTTTTTT.